These T cell receptor beta chains were read from a single sample in a study of spatial heterogeneity in lung cancer. TCRdb used MiXCR to reprocess the 5' RACE reads, holding one entry per CDR3 protein. There are around 13,000 distinct CDR3 sequences in the sample; around 13% occur only once, and more than 35% lies in the top ten. The source material was PBMCs, sampled at surgery. The source of these receptors is a male donor with early-stage non-small cell lung cancer. Each CDR3 is given with its conserved first and last residue. Each record gives: V gene, clone size, D gene, J gene, CDR3 DNA, CDR3 protein. D genes are given only for firm matches. Size is stated for part of the rows, as once, few or many counts, or as a class when the clone is expanded.

TRBV5-1,many,TRBD1,TRBJ2-7,TGCGCCAGCAGCCTTAGACAGGGTTCCTACGAGCAGTACTTC,CASSLRQGSYEQYF
TRBV5-1,NA,NA,TRBJ2-5,TGCGCCAGCAGCTTGGATAGCGAGTACCAAGAGACCCAGTACTTC,CASSLDSEYQETQYF
TRBV28,many,NA,TRBJ2-1,TGTGCCAGCAGTTTTACGACCTACAATGAGCAGTTCTTC,CASSFTTYNEQFF
TRBV29-1,medium-sized,NA,TRBJ2-2,TGCAGCGTTCGGGGCACCGCGAACACCGGGGAGCTGTTTTTT,CSVRGTANTGELFF
TRBV18,many,NA,TRBJ1-2,TGTGCCAGCTCACCAGGCACGAGGTCCTATGGCTACACCTTC,CASSPGTRSYGYTF
TRBV28,NA,NA,TRBJ2-7,TGTGCCAGCAGTTTCCCTGCCAGGGGAATACCGTACGAGCAGTACTTC,CASSFPARGIPYEQYF
TRBV4-1,many,NA,TRBJ2-1,TGCGCCAGCAGCCAGGAGTTCGGGGGTAGCAATGAGCAGTTCTTC,CASSQEFGGSNEQFF
TRBV5-5,many,NA,TRBJ2-1,TGTGCCAGCAGCTATGGGGCCTCTACAAATGAGCAGTTCTTC,CASSYGASTNEQFF
TRBV11-2,many,TRBD1,TRBJ2-2,TGTGCCAGCAGCTTAAGGGGACAGGGGAAAAACACCGGGGAGCTGTTTTTT,CASSLRGQGKNTGELFF
TRBV24-1,few,TRBD1,TRBJ2-2,TGTGCCACCAGTCCCAGGACAGGGGGCACCGGGGAGCTGTTTTTT,CATSPRTGGTGELFF
TRBV20-1,NA,NA,TRBJ2-3,TGCAGTGCTAGAAAGGGGCCTTATAGAACAGATACGCAGTATTTT,CSARKGPYRTDTQYF
TRBV5-1,large,TRBD1,TRBJ2-1,TGCGCCAGCAGCTTAATAGGGGCAGGGGGCATCTCCTACAATGAGCAGTTCTTC,CASSLIGAGGISYNEQFF
TRBV4-2,many,TRBD1,TRBJ2-2,TGTGCCAGCAGCCAAAAGGGACAGGCTGCAAACACCGGGGAGCTGTTTTTT,CASSQKGQAANTGELFF
TRBV11-2,many,NA,TRBJ2-5,TGTGCCAGCAGCTACCGACAGGTCCAAGAGACCCAGTACTTC,CASSYRQVQETQYF
TRBV29-1,many,NA,TRBJ2-7,TGCAGCGTTGAAGATCAAGACGGATCCTCCTACGAGCAGTACTTC,CSVEDQDGSSYEQYF
TRBV4-2,many,TRBD1,TRBJ1-2,TGTGCCAGCAGCCAAGCAGGGGGTAGGGATGGCTACACCTTC,CASSQAGGRDGYTF
TRBV3-1,NA,TRBD1,TRBJ2-2,TGTGCCAGCAGCCACGCCGGACAGGGGGCGAGGGAGCTGTTTTTT,CASSHAGQGARELFF
TRBV11-2,NA,TRBD1,TRBJ1-2,TGTGCCAGCAGCGGAACGAGGGGGCGCCGACATGGCTACACCTTC,CASSGTRGRRHGYTF
TRBV5-1,many,TRBD1,TRBJ1-2,TGCGCCAGCAACAGGGGCACGGAACCCTATGGCTACACCTTC,CASNRGTEPYGYTF
TRBV5-1,NA,TRBD1,TRBJ2-4,TGCGCCAGCAGCTTGGCCCCAGGGGGCGAGAACATTCAGTACTTC,CASSLAPGGENIQYF
TRBV11-2,NA,NA,TRBJ2-6,TGTGCCAGCAGCTTGGGCCCCGGGAACGTCCTGACTTTC,CASSLGPGNVLTF
TRBV29-1,NA,NA,TRBJ2-2,TGCAGCGTTGTCAAGGTGGACTCGAACACCGGGGAGCTGTTTTTT,CSVVKVDSNTGELFF